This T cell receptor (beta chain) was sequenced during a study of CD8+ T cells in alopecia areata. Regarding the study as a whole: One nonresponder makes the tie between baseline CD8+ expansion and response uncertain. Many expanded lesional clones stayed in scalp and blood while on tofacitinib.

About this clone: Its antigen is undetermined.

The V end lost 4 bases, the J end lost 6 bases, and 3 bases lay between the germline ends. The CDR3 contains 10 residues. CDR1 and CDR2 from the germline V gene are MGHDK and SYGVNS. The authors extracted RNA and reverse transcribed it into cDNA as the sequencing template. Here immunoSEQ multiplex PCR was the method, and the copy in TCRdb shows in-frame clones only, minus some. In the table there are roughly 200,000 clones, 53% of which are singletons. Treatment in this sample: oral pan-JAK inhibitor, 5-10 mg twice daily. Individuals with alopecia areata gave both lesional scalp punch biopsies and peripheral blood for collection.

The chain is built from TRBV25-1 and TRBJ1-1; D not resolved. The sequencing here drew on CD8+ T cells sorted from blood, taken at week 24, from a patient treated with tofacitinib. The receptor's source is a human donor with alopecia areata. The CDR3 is CASSGPEAFF. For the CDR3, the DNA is TGTGCCAGCAGTGGGCCTGAAGCTTTCTTT.